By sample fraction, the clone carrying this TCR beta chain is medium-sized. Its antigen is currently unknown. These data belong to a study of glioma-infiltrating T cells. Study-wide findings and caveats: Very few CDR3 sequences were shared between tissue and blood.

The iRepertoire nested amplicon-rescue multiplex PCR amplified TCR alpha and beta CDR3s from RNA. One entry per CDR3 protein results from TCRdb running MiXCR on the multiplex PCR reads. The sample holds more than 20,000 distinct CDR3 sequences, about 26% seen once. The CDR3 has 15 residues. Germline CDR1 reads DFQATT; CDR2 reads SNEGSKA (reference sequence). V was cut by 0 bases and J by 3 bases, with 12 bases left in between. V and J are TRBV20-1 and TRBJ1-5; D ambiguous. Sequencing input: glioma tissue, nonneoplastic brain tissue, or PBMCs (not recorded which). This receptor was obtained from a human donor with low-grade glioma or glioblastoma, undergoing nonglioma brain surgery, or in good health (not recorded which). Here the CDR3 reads CSARDPGGINQPQHF. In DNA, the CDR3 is TGCAGTGCTAGAGATCCCGGAGGCATCAATCAGCCCCAGCATTTT.